This T cell receptor (beta chain) was profiled in a study of cytomegalovirus exposure and HLA in healthy donors. The study, taken as a whole, reports: Earlier analysis found most TCR beta V segments productive about 90% or about 30% of the time. Sequencing artifact likely explains a cluster of highly shared sequence variants.

On this clone: Its cognate antigen is unknown. At one end the junction does not follow the germline gene, possibly because of a read error.

The PCR had 60 Vbeta and 13 Jbeta primers. TCRdb's copy holds only in-frame clones and misses some; the assay was immunoSEQ multiplex PCR. This table has approximately 170,000 clones, roughly 79% appearing once. Nominally healthy donors provided the samples, though records likely missed some immune exposures. Germline CDR1 is SGDLS and CDR2 is YYNGEE. This CDR3 has 11 amino acids. The gene calls are TRBV9 and TRBJ1-2; TRBD1 is a possible D gene (6 bases). The source material was PBMCs. The source of this sequence is a woman between 40 and 50 years old in good health and CMV-seronegative. This CDR3 is CASSVGRGQNF. The CDR3 region has the DNA TGTGCCAGCAGCGTAGGAAGAGGACAGAACTTC.